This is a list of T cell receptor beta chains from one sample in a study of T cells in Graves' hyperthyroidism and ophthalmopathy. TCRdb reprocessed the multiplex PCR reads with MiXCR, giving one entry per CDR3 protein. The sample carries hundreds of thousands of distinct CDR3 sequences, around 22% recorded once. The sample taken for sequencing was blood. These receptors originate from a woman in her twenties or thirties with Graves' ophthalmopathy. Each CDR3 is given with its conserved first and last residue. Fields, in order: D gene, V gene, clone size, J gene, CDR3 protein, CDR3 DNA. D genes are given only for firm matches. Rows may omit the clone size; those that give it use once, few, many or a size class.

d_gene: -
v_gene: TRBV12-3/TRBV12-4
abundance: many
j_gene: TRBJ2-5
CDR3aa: CASSWGLNQETQYF
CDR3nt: TGTGCCAGCAGCTGGGGACTGAACCAAGAGACCCAGTACTTC

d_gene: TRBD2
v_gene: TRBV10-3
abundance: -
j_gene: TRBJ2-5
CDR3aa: CAISSRAHSSGGAGETQYF
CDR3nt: TGTGCCATCAGCTCAAGGGCCCACAGTAGCGGGGGGGCCGGGGAGACCCAGTACTTC

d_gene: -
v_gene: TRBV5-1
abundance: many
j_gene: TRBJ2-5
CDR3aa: CASSFGSEETQYF
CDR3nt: TGCGCCAGCAGCTTCGGTAGCGAAGAGACCCAGTACTTC

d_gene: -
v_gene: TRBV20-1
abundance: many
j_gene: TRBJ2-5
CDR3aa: CSAPAWGIGETQYF
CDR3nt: TGCAGTGCTCCGGCATGGGGGATCGGTGAGACCCAGTACTTC

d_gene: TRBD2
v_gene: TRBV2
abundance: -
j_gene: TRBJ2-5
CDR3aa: CARKGLADETQYF
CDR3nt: TGTGCCAGGAAGGGACTAGCGGACGAGACCCAGTACTTC

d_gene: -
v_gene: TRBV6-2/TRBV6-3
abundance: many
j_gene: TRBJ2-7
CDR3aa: CASSYSGPYEQYF
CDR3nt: TGTGCCAGCAGTTACTCCGGACCCTACGAGCAGTACTTC

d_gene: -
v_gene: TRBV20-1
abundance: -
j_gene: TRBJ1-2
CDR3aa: CSAPQGIYDYGYTF
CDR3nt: TGCAGTGCCCCTCAGGGTATTTACGACTATGGCTACACCTTC

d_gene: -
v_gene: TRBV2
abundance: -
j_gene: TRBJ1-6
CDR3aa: CASRTKWYNSPLHF
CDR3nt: TGTGCCAGCCGAACAAAATGGTATAATTCACCCCTCCACTTT

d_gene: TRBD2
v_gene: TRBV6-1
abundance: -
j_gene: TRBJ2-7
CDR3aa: CASSNVPGLAGEQYF
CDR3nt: TGTGCCAGCAGTAATGTTCCGGGACTAGCGGGGGAGCAGTACTTC

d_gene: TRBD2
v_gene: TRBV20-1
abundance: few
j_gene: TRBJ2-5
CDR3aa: CSAEGTSGGAPGQETQYF
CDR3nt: TGCAGTGCTGAAGGGACTAGCGGGGGGGCCCCAGGCCAAGAGACCCAGTACTTC

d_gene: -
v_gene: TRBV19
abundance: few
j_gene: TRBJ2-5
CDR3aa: CASSITAQYQETQYF
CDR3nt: TGTGCCAGTAGTATAACGGCACAGTACCAAGAGACCCAGTACTTC

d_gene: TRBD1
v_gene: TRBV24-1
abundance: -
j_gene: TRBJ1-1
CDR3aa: CATSDLYRGYENTEAFF
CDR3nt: TGTGCCACCAGTGATCTATACAGGGGTTACGAGAACACTGAAGCTTTCTTT

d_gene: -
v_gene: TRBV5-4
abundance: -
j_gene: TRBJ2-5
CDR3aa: CATKVETQETQYF
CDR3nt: TGTGCCACCAAAGTGGAGACCCAAGAGACCCAGTACTTC

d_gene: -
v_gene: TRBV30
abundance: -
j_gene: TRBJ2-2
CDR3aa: CAWKGSANTGELFF
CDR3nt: TGTGCCTGGAAGGGGTCCGCGAACACCGGGGAGCTGTTTTTT

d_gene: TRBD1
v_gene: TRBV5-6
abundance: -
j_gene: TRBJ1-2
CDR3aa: CASSPWQGAVHSYTF
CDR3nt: TGTGCCAGCAGCCCCTGGCAGGGGGCGGTTCATAGCTACACCTTC

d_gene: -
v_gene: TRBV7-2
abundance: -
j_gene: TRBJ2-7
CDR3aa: CASSLGEGGYEQYF
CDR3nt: TGTGCCAGCAGCTTAGGGGAGGGGGGATACGAGCAGTACTTC

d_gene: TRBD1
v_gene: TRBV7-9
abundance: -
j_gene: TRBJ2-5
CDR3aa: CASSERTGLETQYF
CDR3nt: TGTGCCAGCAGCGAGCGGACAGGCTTGGAGACCCAGTACTTC

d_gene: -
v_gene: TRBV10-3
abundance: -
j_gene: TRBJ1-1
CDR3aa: CAISDGIMGGSFF
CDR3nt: TGTGCCATCAGTGATGGGATCATGGGAGGGTCTTTCTTT

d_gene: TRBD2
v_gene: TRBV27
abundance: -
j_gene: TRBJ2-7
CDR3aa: CASSLSASGIYEQYF
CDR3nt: TGTGCCAGCAGTCTATCGGCTAGCGGGATCTACGAGCAGTACTTC

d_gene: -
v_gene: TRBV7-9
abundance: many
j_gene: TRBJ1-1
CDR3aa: CASSLAPSGVTEAFF
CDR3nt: TGTGCCAGCAGCTTAGCTCCTAGTGGGGTTACTGAAGCTTTCTTT

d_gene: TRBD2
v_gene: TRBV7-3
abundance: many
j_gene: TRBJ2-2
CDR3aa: CASSLISGGVTGELFF
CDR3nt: TGTGCCAGCAGCTTAATCAGCGGGGGGGTCACCGGGGAGCTGTTTTTT

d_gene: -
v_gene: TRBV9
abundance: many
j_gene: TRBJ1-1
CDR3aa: CASSVQDPGLNTEAFF
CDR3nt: TGTGCCAGCAGCGTACAGGACCCAGGGTTGAACACTGAAGCTTTCTTT

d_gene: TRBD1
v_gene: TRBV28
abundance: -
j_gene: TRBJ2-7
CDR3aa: CASMHGTGDYEQYF
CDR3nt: TGTGCCAGCATGCACGGGACAGGGGACTACGAGCAGTACTTC

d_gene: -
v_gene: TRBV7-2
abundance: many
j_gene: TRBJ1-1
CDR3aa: CASSKPVNTEAFF
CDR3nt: TGTGCCAGCAGCAAACCAGTGAACACTGAAGCTTTCTTT

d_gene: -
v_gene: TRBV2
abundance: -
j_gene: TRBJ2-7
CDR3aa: CASDLGGSYEQYF
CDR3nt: TGTGCCAGCGATCTGGGGGGTTCCTACGAGCAGTACTTC

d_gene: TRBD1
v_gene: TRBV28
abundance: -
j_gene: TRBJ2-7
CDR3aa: CASSAQGQALAYEQYF
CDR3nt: TGTGCCAGCAGTGCCCAGGGACAGGCCCTCGCCTACGAGCAGTACTTC

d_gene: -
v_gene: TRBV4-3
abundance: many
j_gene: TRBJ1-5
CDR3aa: CASSQGTWDSNQPQHF
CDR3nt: TGCGCCAGCAGCCAAGGGACATGGGATAGCAATCAGCCCCAGCATTTT

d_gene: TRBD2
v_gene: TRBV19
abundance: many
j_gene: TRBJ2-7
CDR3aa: CASSIPGSGGEQYF
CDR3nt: TGTGCCAGTAGTATACCGGGATCGGGGGGCGAGCAGTACTTC

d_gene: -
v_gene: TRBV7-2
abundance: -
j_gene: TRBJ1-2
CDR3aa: CASSFVANYGYTF
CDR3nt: TGTGCCAGCAGCTTTGTAGCTAACTATGGCTACACCTTC

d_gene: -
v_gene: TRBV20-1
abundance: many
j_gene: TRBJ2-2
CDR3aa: CSASVTGELFF
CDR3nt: TGCAGTGCTAGTGTTACCGGGGAGCTGTTTTTT

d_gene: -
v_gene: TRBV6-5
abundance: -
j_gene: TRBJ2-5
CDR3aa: CASSLQETRYF
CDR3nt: TGTGCCAGCAGTCTACAAGAGACCCGGTACTTC

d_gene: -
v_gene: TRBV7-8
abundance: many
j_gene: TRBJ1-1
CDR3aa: CASSADSPEAFF
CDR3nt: TGTGCCAGCAGCGCAGACAGCCCTGAAGCTTTCTTT

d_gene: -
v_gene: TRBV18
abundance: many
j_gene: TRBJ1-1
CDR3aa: CASSPVAIGTEAFF
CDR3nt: TGTGCCAGCTCACCAGTAGCAATCGGCACTGAAGCTTTCTTT

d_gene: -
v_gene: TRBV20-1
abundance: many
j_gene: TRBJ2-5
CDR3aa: CSASDPGRGGTQYF
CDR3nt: TGCAGTGCTTCCGACCCGGGGCGCGGTGGGACCCAGTACTTC

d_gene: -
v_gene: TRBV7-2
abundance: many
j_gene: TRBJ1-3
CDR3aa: CASSLAAVNSGNTIYF
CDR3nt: TGTGCCAGCAGCTTAGCCGCAGTCAACTCTGGAAACACCATATATTTT

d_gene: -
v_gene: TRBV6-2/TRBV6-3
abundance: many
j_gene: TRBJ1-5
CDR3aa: CASSYHSVYNQPQHF
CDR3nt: TGTGCCAGCAGTTACCACAGCGTTTACAATCAGCCCCAGCATTTT

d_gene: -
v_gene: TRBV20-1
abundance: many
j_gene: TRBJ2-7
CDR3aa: CSAGAGQRDYEQYF
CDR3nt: TGCAGTGCCGGCGCTGGACAGAGGGACTACGAGCAGTACTTC

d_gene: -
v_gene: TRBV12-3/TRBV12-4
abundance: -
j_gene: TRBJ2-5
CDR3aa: CASGHLGESETQYF
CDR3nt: TGTGCCAGCGGGCACCTCGGCGAATCCGAGACCCAGTACTTC

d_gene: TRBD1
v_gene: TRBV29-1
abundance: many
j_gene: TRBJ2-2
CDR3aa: CSVTTDRATFTGELFF
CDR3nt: TGCAGCGTTACAACGGACAGGGCGACATTCACCGGGGAGCTGTTTTTT

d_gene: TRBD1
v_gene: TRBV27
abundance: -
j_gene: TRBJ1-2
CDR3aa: CASSWTGGRGYGYTF
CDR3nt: TGTGCCAGCAGTTGGACAGGGGGCCGGGGCTATGGCTACACCTTC

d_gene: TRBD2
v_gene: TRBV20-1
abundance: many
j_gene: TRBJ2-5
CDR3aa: CSAEAALAARETQYF
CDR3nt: TGCAGTGCAGAAGCCGCTCTAGCGGCGCGGGAGACCCAGTACTTC

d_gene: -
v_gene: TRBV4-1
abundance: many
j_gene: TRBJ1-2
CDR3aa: CASSRVDGVSGGYTF
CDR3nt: TGCGCCAGCAGCCGGGTTGATGGGGTTTCGGGTGGCTACACCTTC

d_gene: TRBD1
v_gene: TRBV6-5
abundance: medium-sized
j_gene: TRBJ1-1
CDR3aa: CASTPGQGGGEAFF
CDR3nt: TGTGCCAGCACTCCCGGACAGGGAGGGGGTGAAGCTTTCTTT

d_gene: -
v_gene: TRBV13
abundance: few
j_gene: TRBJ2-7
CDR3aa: CASSLGMAYEQYF
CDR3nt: TGTGCCAGCAGCTTGGGGATGGCCTACGAGCAGTACTTC

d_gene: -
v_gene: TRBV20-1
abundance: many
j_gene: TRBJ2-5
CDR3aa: CSASWLTETQYF
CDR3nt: TGCAGTGCTAGTTGGCTTACGGAGACCCAGTACTTC

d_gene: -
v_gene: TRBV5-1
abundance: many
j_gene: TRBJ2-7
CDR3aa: CASSSEDVLHEQYF
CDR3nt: TGCGCCAGCAGCTCCGAGGACGTTCTACACGAGCAGTACTTC

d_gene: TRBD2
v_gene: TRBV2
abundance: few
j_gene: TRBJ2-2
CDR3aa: CASSEVLAGGTNTGELFF
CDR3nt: TGTGCCAGCAGTGAAGTCCTAGCGGGGGGGACGAACACCGGGGAGCTGTTTTTT

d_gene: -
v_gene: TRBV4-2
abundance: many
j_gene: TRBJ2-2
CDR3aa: CASSQSTYGELFF
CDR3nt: TGTGCCAGCAGCCAGAGTACCTACGGGGAGCTGTTTTTT

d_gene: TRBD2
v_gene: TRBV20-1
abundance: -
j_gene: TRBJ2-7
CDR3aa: CSALGLAGETEQYF
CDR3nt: TGCAGTGCTCTCGGACTAGCGGGAGAAACCGAGCAGTACTTC

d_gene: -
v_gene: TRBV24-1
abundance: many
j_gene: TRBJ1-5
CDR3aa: CATSLGAQPQHF
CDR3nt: TGTGCCACCAGTTTAGGGGCTCAGCCCCAGCATTTT

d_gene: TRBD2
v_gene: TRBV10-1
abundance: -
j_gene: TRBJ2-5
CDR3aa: CASSARLAGDQETQYF
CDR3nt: TGCGCCAGCAGTGCTAGACTAGCGGGGGACCAAGAGACCCAGTACTTC

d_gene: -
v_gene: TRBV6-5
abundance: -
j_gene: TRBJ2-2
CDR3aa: CASSSRTVRDTGELFF
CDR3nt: TGTGCCAGCAGTTCCCGGACAGTGCGAGACACCGGGGAGCTGTTTTTT

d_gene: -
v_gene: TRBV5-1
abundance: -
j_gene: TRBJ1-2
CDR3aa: CAISLVRQDYGYTF
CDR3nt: TGCGCCATCAGCTTGGTAAGGCAGGACTATGGCTACACCTTC

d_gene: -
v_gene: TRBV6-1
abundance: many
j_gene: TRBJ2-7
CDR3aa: CASSEGTGGVYEQYF
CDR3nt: TGTGCCAGCAGTGAGGGTACAGGGGGGGTCTACGAGCAGTACTTC

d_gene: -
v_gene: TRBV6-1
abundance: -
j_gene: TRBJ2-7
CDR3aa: CASSVTRFGDEQYF
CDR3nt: TGTGCCAGCAGTGTGACACGCTTTGGGGACGAGCAGTACTTC